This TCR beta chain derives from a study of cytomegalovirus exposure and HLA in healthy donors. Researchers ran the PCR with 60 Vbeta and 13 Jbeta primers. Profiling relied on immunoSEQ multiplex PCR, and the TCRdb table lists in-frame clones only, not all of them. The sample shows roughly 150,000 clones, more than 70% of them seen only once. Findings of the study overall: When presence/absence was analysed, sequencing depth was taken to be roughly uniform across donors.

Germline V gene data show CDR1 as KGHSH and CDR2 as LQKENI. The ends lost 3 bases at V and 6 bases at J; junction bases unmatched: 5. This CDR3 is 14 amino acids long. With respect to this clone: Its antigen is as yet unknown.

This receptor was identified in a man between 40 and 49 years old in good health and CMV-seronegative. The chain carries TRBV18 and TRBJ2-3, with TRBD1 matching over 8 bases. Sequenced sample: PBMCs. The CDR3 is CASSPDRDFDTQYF. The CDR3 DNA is TGTGCCAGCTCACCGGACAGGGATTTTGATACGCAGTATTTT.